The clone carrying this TCR beta chain has at least ten counts. Antigen unknown. CVID and control samples used equivalent genomic DNA input. The table came from immunoSEQ multiplex PCR; TCRdb's copy has only in-frame clones and leaves some out. This sample has over 50,000 clones, each found more than once. Caucasian heritage predominated among both patients and controls. The source of the sample is a study of T cell clonality in common variable immunodeficiency. Study observations and caveats: Compared with healthy controls, CVID subjects showed increased TCRbeta clonality, mostly in about a third.

This receptor was obtained from a person aged 18-70 years in good health. Sequencing used peripheral blood mononuclear cells.

The CDR3 DNA, read in part, is TGTGCCTGGAGTTTGGGACTAGCGGGCGACGAG. Translating gives CAWSLGLAGDE. The whole CDR3 sequence reads CAWSLGLAGDEQYF. The V and J genes are TRBV30 and TRBJ2-7; the match to TRBD2 covers 12 bases. The read ends 3 residues shy of where the CDR3 ends; the end is completed using the germline J gene. Germline trimming cut 2 bases from V and 5 bases from J; bases unmatched to any gene: 4. The CDR3 sequence is 14 residues long. Germline V lookup: CDR1 GTSNPN, CDR2 SVGIG (reference sequence).